This TCR beta chain was sequenced during a study of blood T cell repertoires in COVID-19 (dated by TCRdb to 2018 to 2021). With regard to the full study: Samples covering the acute and convalescent phases of COVID-19 were provided by collaborators in the United States, Italy and Spain. Nearly every sample came with metadata listing a de-identified subject ID, COVID-19 status, age in years and sex. Deeply sampled blood TCRbeta repertoires from subjects exposed to, actively infected with, or recovered from COVID-19 were included in the dataset. The prospective study material was composed of cDNA or gDNA derived from T cells, B-cell-depleted T cells, or PBMCs. Where available, HLA class I and class II types were taken from metadata supplied by the sample provider and were not determined by assay-based typing. The repertoires were released in a freely available public database intended as a resource for research on the immune response to SARS-CoV-2. The samples were drawn from two sources: the first 160 participants of the ongoing ImmuneRACE study, and 1,200 or so subjects contributed by 6 global collaborators. What the research found in general, with its limitations: The amount of clinical and demographic metadata varied by source and participant and was provided uncurated.

Counted from cysteine to phenylalanine, this CDR3 has 14 amino acids. The DNA shown is the 42-base CDR3, in frame from base 1. Sequences MNHEY (CDR1) and SMNVEV (CDR2) are obtained from the germline V gene (reference sequence). Trimming at the junction amounts to 4 bases on V and 0 bases on J, and the germline ends lie 4 bases apart. Enrolling through a virtual design, the prospective study's participants ranged in age from roughly 18 to 95 years and lived across approximately 25 United States geographic areas. In the prospective study, participants were assigned to cohorts based on the clinical history participants reported in a screening survey and a study questionnaire. For ImmuneRACE Cohort 3, a participant was defined as recovered based on two consecutive negative NP/OP PCR tests, clearance by a healthcare professional, or resolution of symptoms. In the prospective study, whole blood, serum and a nasopharyngeal or oropharyngeal swab were collected from each participant by mobile phlebotomists. Over a roughly two-month period, participants in the prospective study had the option of providing additional blood draws and questionnaires. Prospective study blood samples were shipped either frozen or at room temperature before DNA extraction.

A note on this clone: Its target antigen remains unknown. No base quality values were provided; no much bigger clone lies one nucleotide off.

TCRbeta CDR3 regions were amplified from genomic DNA using the immunoSEQ Assay, a bias-controlled multiplex PCR. Processing in the source paper ran as follows. The number of nucleated cells in each sample was estimated from the amplification of reference gene primers within the assay. To quantify the absolute abundance of each unique TCRbeta CDR3 rearrangement, sequence reads were collapsed and filtered. For each sample, productive Simpson clonality was calculated by taking the square root of Simpson's diversity index across productive rearrangements. Entries here come from immuneACCESS through TCRdb and include only in-frame sequences with V and J called. Some clones fail to appear in such tables; in the studies checked, an unresolved V gene covers under half of the shortfall, and the cause of the remainder is unknown. The V and J calls and clone size were taken over from that table, and D and trimming were inferred from the DNA. This sample is represented by hundreds of thousands of clones; around nine tenths of them were singletons. 3.5% to 4.5% of the sample rests with the top ten.

The clonotype originates from a woman in her twenties or thirties who had recovered from COVID-19. The chain links TRBV27 with TRBJ2-6, with no confidently assigned D gene. Sequences were obtained from PBMCs or T cells enriched from blood (not recorded which). The nucleotides are TGTGCCAGCAGTTCGTACTCTGGGGCCAACGTCCTGACTTTC. It specifies CASSSYSGANVLTF. The reference TRBV27 and TRBJ2-6 proteins fill in what lies around the CDR3, so the full variable domain reads EAQVTQNPRYLITVTGKKLTVTCSQNMNHEYMSWYRQDPGLGLRQIYYSMNVEVTDKGDVPEGYKVSRKEKRNFPLILESPSPNQTSLYFCASSSYSGANVLTFGAGSRLTVL.